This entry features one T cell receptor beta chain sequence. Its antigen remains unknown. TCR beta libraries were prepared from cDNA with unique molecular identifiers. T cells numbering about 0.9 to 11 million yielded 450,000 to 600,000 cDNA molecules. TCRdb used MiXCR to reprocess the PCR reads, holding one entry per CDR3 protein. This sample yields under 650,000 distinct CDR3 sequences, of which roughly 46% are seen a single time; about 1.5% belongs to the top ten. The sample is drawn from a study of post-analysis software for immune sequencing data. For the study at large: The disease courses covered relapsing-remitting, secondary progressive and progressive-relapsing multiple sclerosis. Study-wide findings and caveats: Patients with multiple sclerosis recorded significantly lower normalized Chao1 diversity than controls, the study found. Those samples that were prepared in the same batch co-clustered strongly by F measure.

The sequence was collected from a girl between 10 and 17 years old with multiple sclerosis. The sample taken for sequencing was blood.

The CDR3 region is CASSYGDPTNYGYTF. The CDR3 nucleotides are TGTGCCAGCAGTTACGGGGACCCAACTAACTATGGCTACACCTTC. The chain has TRBV6-6 and TRBJ1-2; D may be TRBD1 (5 bases). In germline, CDR1 is MNHNY, CDR2 SVGAGI (reference sequence). Trimming took off 2 bases at V and 0 bases at J, with 10 bases between the two ends. CDR3 length: 15 amino acids.